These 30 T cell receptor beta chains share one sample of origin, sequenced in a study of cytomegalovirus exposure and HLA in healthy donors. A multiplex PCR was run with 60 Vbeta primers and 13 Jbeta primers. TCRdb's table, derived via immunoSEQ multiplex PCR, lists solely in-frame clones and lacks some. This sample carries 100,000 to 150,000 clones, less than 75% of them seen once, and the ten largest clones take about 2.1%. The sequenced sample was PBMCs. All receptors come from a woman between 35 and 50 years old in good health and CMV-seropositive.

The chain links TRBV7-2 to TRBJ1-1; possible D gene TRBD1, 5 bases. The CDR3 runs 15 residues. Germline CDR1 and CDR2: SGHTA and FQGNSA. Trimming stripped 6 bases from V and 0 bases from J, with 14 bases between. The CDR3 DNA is TGTGCCAGCAGGGGCCAGGGCCCTGTGAACACTGAAGCTTTCTTT. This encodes CASRGQGPVNTEAFF.

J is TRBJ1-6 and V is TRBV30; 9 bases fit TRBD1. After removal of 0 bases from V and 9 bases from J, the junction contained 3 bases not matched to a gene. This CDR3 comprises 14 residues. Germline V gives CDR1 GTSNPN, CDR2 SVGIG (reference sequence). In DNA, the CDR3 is TGTGCCTGGAGTGTGGGACAGGGCGTTTCACCCCTCCACTTT. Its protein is CAWSVGQGVSPLHF.

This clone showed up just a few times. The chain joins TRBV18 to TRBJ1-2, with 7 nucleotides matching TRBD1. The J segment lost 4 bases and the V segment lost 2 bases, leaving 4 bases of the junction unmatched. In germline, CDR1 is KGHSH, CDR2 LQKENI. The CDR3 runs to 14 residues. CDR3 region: CASSPGDRSYGYTF. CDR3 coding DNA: TGTGCCAGCTCACCAGGGGACAGATCCTATGGCTACACCTTC.

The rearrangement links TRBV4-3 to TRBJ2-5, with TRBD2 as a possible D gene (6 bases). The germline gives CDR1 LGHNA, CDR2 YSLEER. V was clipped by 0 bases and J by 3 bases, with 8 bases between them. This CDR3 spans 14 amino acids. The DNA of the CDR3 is TGCGCCAGCAGCCAAGATCGCGGGAAAGAGACCCAGTACTTC. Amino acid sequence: CASSQDRGKETQYF.

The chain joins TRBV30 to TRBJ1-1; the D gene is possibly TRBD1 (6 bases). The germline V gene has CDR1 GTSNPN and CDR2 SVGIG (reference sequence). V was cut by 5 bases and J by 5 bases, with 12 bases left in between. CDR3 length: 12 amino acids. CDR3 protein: CAWVTGFTEAFF. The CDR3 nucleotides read TGTGCCTGGGTTACAGGGTTTACTGAAGCTTTCTTT. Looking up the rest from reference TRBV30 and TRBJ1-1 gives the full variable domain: SQTIHQWPATLVQPVGSPLSLECTVEGTSNPNLYWYRQAAGRGLQLLFYSVGIGQISSEVPQNLSASRPQDRQFILSSKKLLLSDSGFYLCAWVTGFTEAFFGQGTRLTVV.

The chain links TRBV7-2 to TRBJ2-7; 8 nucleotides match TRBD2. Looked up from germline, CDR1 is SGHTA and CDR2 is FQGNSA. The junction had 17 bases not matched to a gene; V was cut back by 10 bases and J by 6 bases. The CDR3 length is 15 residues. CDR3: CAIEGVAGRSSEQYF. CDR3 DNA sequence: TGTGCCATAGAGGGGGTAGCGGGAAGATCGTCCGAGCAGTACTTC.

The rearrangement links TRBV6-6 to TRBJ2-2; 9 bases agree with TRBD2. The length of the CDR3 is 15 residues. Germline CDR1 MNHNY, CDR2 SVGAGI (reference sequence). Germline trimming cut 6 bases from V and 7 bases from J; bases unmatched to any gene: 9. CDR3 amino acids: CASSDGAGGLGELFF. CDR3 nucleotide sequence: TGTGCCAGCAGCGACGGAGCGGGAGGACTCGGGGAGCTGTTTTTT.

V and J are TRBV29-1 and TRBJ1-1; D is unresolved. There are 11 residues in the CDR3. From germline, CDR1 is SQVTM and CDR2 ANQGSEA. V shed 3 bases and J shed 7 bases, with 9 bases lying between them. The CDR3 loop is CSVDLRFEAFF. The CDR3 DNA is TGCAGCGTTGATCTCAGGTTTGAAGCTTTCTTT.

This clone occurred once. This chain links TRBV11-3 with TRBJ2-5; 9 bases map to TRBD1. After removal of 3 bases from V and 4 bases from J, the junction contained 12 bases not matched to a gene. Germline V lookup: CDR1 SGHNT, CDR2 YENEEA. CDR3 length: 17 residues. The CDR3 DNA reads TGTGCCAGCAGCTTCGGACAGGGGAAGAGCGTTCGAGAGACCCAGTACTTC. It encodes CASSFGQGKSVRETQYF.

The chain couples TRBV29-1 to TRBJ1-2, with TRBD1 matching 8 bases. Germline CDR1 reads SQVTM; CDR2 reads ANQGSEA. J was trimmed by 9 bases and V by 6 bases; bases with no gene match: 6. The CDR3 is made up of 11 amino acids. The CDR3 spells CSVNRGESYTF. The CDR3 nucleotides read TGCAGCGTAAACAGGGGGGAAAGCTACACCTTC.

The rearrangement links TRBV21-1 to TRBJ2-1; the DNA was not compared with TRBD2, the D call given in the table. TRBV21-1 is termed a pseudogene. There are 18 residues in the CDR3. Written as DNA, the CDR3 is TGTGCCAGCAGCAAAAATCTCCATGGCGGGGGGTCATACAATGAGCAGTTCTTC. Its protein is CASSKNLHGGGSYNEQFF.

The CDR3 region is CASSIFGGGDLNTEAFF. The CDR3 DNA sequence: TGTGCCAGCAGCATTTTTGGAGGCGGCGACTTGAACACTGAAGCTTTCTTT. The J gene is TRBJ1-1, the V gene TRBV5-5; D gene unclear. CDR3 size: 17 residues. Germline V gives CDR1 SGHKS, CDR2 YYEKEE (reference sequence). V was clipped by 4 bases and J by 0 bases, with 19 bases between them.

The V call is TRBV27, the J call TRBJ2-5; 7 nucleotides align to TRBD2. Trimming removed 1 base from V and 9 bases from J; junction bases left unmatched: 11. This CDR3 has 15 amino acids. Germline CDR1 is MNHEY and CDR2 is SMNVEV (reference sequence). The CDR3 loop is CASSLFWTARGAQYF. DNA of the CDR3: TGTGCCAGCAGTTTATTTTGGACTGCCCGGGGGGCCCAGTACTTC.

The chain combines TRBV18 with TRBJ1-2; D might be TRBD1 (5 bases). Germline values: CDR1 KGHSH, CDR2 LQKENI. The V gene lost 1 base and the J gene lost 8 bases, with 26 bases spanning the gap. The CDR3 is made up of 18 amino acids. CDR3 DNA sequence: TGTGCCAGCTCACCACTCGATTTCTTCGGGGGGGACCTCTGGGGCTACACCTTC. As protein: CASSPLDFFGGDLWGYTF.

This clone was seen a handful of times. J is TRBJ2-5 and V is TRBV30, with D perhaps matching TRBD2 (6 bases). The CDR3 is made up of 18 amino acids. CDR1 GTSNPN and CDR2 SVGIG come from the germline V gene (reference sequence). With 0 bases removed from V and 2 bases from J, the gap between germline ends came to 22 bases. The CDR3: CAWSVPTSLAGRQETQYF. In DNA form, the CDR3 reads TGTGCCTGGAGTGTCCCTACAAGCCTCGCCGGGAGACAAGAGACCCAGTACTTC.

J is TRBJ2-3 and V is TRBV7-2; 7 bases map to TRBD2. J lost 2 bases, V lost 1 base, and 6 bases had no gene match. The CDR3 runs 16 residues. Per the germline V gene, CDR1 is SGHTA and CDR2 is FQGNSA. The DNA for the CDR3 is TGTGCCAGCAGCTTAGGGCGGGGGACCTACACAGATACGCAGTATTTT. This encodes CASSLGRGTYTDTQYF.

The CDR3 sequence is CASSGRLGFNEQFF. CDR3 coding DNA: TGTGCCAGCAGCGGGAGGCTAGGGTTCAATGAGCAGTTCTTC. The chain is built from TRBV7-3 and TRBJ2-1, with D possibly TRBD2 on 6 matching bases. V was cut by 5 bases and J by 6 bases, with 14 bases left in between. Per the germline V gene, CDR1 is SGHTA and CDR2 is FQGTGA. This CDR3 comprises 14 residues.

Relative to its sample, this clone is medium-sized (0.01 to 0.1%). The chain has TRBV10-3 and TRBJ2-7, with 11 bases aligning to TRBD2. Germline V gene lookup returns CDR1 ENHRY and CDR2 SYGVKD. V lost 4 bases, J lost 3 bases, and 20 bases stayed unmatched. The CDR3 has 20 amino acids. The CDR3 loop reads CAISGEDSRLAGGKFYEQYF. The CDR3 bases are TGTGCCATCAGTGGGGAGGACAGTCGTCTAGCGGGAGGAAAGTTCTACGAGCAGTACTTC.

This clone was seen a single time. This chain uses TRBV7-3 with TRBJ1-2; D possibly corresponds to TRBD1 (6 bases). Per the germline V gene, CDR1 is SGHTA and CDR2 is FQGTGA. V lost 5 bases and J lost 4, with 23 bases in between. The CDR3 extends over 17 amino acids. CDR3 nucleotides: TGTGCCAGCAGCCCCGGGGGGCCCGCAGGCGTTGGCTATGGCTACACCTTC. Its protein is CASSPGGPAGVGYGYTF.

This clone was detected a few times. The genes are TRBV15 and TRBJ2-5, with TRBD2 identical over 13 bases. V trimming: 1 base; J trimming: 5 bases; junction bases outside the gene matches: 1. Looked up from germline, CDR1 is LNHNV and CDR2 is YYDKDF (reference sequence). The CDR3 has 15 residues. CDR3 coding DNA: TGTGCCACCAGCAGAGGGACTAGCGGGAGCGAGACCCAGTACTTC. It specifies CATSRGTSGSETQYF.

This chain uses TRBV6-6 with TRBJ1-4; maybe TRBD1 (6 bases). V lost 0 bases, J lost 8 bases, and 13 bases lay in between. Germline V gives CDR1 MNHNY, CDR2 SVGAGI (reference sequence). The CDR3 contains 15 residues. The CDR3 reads CASSYSRGGEEKLFF. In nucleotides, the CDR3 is TGTGCCAGCAGTTACTCAAGGGGGGGCGAAGAAAAACTGTTTTTT.

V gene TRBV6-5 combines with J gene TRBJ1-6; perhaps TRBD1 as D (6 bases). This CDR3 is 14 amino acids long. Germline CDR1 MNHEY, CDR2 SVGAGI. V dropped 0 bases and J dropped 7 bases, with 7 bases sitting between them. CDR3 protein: CASSYSGQNSPLHF. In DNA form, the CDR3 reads TGTGCCAGCAGTTACTCGGGACAAAATTCACCCCTCCACTTT.

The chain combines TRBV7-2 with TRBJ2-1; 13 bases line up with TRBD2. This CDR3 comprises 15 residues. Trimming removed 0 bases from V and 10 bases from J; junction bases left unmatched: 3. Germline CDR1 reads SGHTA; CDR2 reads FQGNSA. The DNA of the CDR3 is TGTGCCAGCAGCTTAGCGTTGGGACTAGCGGGAGAGCAGTTCTTC. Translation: CASSLALGLAGEQFF.

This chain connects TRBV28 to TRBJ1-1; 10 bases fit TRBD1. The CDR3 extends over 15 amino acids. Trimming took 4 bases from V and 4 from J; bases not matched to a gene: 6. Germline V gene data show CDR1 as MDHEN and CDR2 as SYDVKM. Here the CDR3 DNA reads TGTGCCAGCAGTTACGATTGGACAGGGGGCACTGAAGCTTTCTTT. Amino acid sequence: CASSYDWTGGTEAFF.

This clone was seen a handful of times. CDR3 coding DNA: TGTGCCAGCAGTGAAGGGATGTACGGACAGTCCTCTGGAAACACCATATATTTT. Translation gives CASSEGMYGQSSGNTIYF. The chain uses TRBV2 and TRBJ1-3; a possible D gene is TRBD1 (6 bases). Between the trimmed V and J ends, which lost 1 base and 0 bases, there was a span of 16 bases. The CDR3 totals 18 residues. The germline V gene encodes CDR1 SNHLY and CDR2 FYNNEI.

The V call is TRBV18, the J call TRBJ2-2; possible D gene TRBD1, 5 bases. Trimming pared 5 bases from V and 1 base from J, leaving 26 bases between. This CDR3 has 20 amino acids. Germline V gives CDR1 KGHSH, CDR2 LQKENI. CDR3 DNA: TGTGCCAGCTCAATGTTGGGGCTAGAGGCCGACCGTCAGAACACCGGGGAGCTGTTTTTT. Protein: CASSMLGLEADRQNTGELFF.

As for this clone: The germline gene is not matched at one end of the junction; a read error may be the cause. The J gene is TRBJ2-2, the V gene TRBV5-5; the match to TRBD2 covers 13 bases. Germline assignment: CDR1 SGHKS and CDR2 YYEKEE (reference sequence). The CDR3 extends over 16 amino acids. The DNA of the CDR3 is TGCGCCAGCAGCCAAGCACTAGCGGGAGGGCCCGGGGAGCTGTTTTTT. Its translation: CASSQALAGGPGELFF.

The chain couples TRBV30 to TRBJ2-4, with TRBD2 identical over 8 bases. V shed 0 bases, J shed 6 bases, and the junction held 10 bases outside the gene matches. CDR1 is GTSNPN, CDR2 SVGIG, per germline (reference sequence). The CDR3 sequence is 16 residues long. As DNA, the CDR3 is TGTGCCTGGAGTGTACGGGGGGGGCAGGAGGCAAACATTCAGTACTTC. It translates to CAWSVRGGQEANIQYF.

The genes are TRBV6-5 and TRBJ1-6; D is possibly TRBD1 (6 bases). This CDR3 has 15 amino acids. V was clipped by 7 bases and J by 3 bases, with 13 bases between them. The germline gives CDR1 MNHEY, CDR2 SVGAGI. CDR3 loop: CASKLQGHYNSPLHF. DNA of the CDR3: TGTGCCAGCAAGTTACAGGGCCACTATAATTCACCCCTCCACTTT.

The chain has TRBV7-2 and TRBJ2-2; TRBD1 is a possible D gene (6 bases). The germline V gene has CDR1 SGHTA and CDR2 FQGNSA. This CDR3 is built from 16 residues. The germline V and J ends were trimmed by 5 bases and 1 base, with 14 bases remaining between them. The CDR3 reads CASSPPTGRNTGELFF. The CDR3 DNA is TGTGCCAGCAGCCCCCCCACAGGGCGGAACACCGGGGAGCTGTTTTTT.